Following are 25 T cell receptor beta chains from one sample sequenced in a study of T cells after posttransplantation cyclophosphamide. Measured with immunoSEQ multiplex PCR; TCRdb has only the in-frame clones, and not every one. The profile shows approximately 45,000 clones, 92% of them singletons. The sequencing input was PBMCs. These receptors were taken from a woman aged 45 to 65 in good health and a related stem cell transplant donor.

This clone appeared a single time. The chain combines TRBV19 with TRBJ2-6; TRBD1 matches at 9 bases. From germline, CDR1 is LNHDA and CDR2 SQIVND (reference sequence). J was trimmed by 3 bases and V by 5 bases; bases with no gene match: 11. The CDR3 contains 18 residues. CDR3 sequence reads: CASSGRDREFYGANVLTF. Here the CDR3 DNA reads TGTGCCAGTAGTGGCCGGGACAGGGAATTCTATGGGGCCAACGTCCTGACTTTC.

The V call is TRBV7-9, the J call TRBJ1-1, with TRBD1 identical over 7 bases. The CDR3 is 13 amino acids. V was clipped by 3 bases and J by 12 bases; unmatched bases: 10. Germline V gene data show CDR1 as SEHNR and CDR2 as FQNEAQ (reference sequence). For the CDR3, the DNA is TGTGCCAGCAGCTTGTCCGGGACAGCGCTACCTTTCTTT. Amino acid sequence: CASSLSGTALPFF.

V usage is TRBV6-1 and J usage is TRBJ2-5, with no clear D. The CDR3 is made up of 14 amino acids. CDR1 MNHNS and CDR2 SASEGT come from the germline V gene. Trimming took off 5 bases at V and 2 bases at J, with 12 bases between the two ends. The CDR3 loop reads CASSRSTVQETQYF. CDR3 DNA: TGTGCCAGCAGTCGCAGCACAGTGCAAGAGACCCAGTACTTC.

The count of this clone is one. The gene calls are TRBV27 and TRBJ1-2, with TRBD1 as a possible D gene (6 bases). Trimming stripped 7 bases from V and 0 bases from J, with 21 bases between. Germline V gives CDR1 MNHEY, CDR2 SMNVEV (reference sequence). CDR3 size: 17 residues. This CDR3 is CASTTASAGTPNYGYTF. CDR3 coding DNA: TGTGCCAGCACCACAGCGAGTGCCGGGACACCTAACTATGGCTACACCTTC.

CDR3 sequence: CASSLGNEQFF. The CDR3 nucleotides read TGTGCCAGCAGCCTCGGGAATGAGCAGTTCTTC. The V and J genes are TRBV7-9 and TRBJ2-1; the D is unclear. Germline lookup yields CDR1 SEHNR and CDR2 FQNEAQ (reference sequence). The CDR3 is 11 amino acids. Trimming took 5 bases from V and 7 from J, leaving 6 bases between them. The whole variable domain, filled in from reference TRBV7-9 and TRBJ2-1, reads DTGVSQNPRHKITKRGQNVTFRCDPISEHNRLYWYRQTLGQGPEFLTYFQNEAQLEKSRLLSDRFSAERPKGSFSTLEIQRTEQGDSAMYLCASSLGNEQFFGPGTRLTVL.

This clone showed up just a few times. The CDR3 ends on some other residue instead of the conserved phenylalanine or tryptophan, so this is likely a read error. No DNA is shown, since the ends of the CDR3 on it are uncertain; the CDR3 is the one TCRdb lists. V gene TRBV28 combines with J gene TRBJ1-2; TRBD1, the D gene given by the table, was not confirmed from the DNA. A total of 14 residues make up the CDR3, ends included. Germline V gene sequence: CDR1 MDHEN, CDR2 SYDVKM. The CDR3 protein is CAIKPRTGGAANIV.

The V call is TRBV5-1, the J call TRBJ2-2; D is possibly TRBD2 (5 bases). The CDR3 loop spans 15 amino acids. Germline loops: CDR1 SGHRS, CDR2 YFSETQ. Trimming pared 4 bases from V and 3 bases from J, leaving 13 bases between. DNA of the CDR3: TGCGCCAGCAGCCCAGCCGGGATCGACACCGGGGAGCTGTTTTTT. Amino acid sequence: CASSPAGIDTGELFF.

The J gene is TRBJ2-5, the V gene TRBV2; 7 nucleotides agree with TRBD2. The CDR3 is 14 amino acids. Looked up from germline, CDR1 is SNHLY and CDR2 is FYNNEI. Trimming removed 6 bases from V and 5 bases from J; junction bases left unmatched: 9. This CDR3 is CASRLLAAGETQYF. The CDR3 DNA reads TGTGCCAGCAGGCTTCTAGCGGCGGGGGAGACCCAGTACTTC.

The chain uses TRBV15 and TRBJ1-6, with a tentative D call TRBD1 (5 bases). The CDR3 is made up of 17 amino acids. Deletions cut 3 bases from V and 14 bases from J, with 26 bases between. CDR1 and CDR2 from the germline V gene are LNHNV and YYDKDF (reference sequence). The CDR3 DNA follows: TGTGCCACCAGCAGTCATTTCCGGGACGGGAGTGATGTGGCCCTCCACTTT. Amino acid sequence: CATSSHFRDGSDVALHF.

This clone has a single count. The chain employs TRBV18 and TRBJ2-1, with TRBD1 identical over 12 bases. Per the germline V gene, CDR1 is KGHSH and CDR2 is LQKENI. The CDR3 totals 18 residues. V dropped 3 bases and J dropped 7; count of bases not matched to a gene: 13. CDR3 DNA: TGTGCCAGCTCACCCAACACACCGGGACAGGGGGCGGGTAATGAGCAGTTCTTC. Its protein is CASSPNTPGQGAGNEQFF.

The chain joins TRBV6-5 to TRBJ2-5; D is perhaps TRBD2 (6 bases). V was trimmed by 1 base and J by 1 base, leaving 13 bases between them. CDR3 size: 16 residues. The germline CDR1 and CDR2 sequences are MNHEY and SVGAGI. The CDR3 sequence is CASSYWGPTSQETQYF. DNA of the CDR3: TGTGCCAGCAGTTACTGGGGTCCGACTAGCCAAGAGACCCAGTACTTC.

The genes are TRBV6-1 and TRBJ1-2; tentatively, D is TRBD1 (6 bases). V lost 6 bases, J lost 7 bases, and 12 bases lay in between. CDR1 and CDR2 (germline): MNHNS, SASEGT. The CDR3 loop spans 12 amino acids. The CDR3 loop reads CASRTGTPGYTF. CDR3 nucleotides: TGTGCCAGCAGGACCGGGACACCTGGCTACACCTTC.

The chain carries TRBV29-1 and TRBJ2-7, with D uncertain. The ends were cut back, 4 bases at V and 0 bases at J, with 7 bases in the middle. CDR3 length equals 12 residues. CDR1 and CDR2 (germline): SQVTM, ANQGSEA. The CDR3 loop reads CSVALFSYEQYF. The DNA of the CDR3 is TGCAGCGTTGCTCTGTTCTCCTACGAGCAGTACTTC.

The chain uses TRBV6-5 and TRBJ2-1; TRBD1 is a possible D gene (5 bases). CDR1 and CDR2 (germline): MNHEY, SVGAGI. V was trimmed by 0 bases and J by 7 bases, leaving 13 bases between them. The CDR3 extends over 15 amino acids. CDR3 bases: TGTGCCAGCAGTTACTCGATAGGGGTGGGGAATGAGCAGTTCTTC. It encodes CASSYSIGVGNEQFF.

V is TRBV5-4 and J is TRBJ2-3, with D maybe TRBD2 (5 bases). Germline assignment: CDR1 SGHNT and CDR2 YYREEE (reference sequence). V gave up 0 bases and J gave up 4 bases, with 12 bases separating them. This CDR3 contains 15 residues. CDR3 sequence: CASSLGAPGADTQYF. The CDR3 region has the DNA TGTGCCAGCAGCTTGGGAGCCCCCGGGGCAGATACGCAGTATTTT.

This sequence joins TRBV5-4 and TRBJ2-1; tentative D call: TRBD1 (5 bases). CDR1 and CDR2 (germline): SGHNT, YYREEE (reference sequence). V lost 0 bases and J lost 0, with 7 bases in between. This CDR3 is built from 15 residues. CDR3 coding DNA: TGTGCCAGCAGCTTGGATACAGGCTCCTACAATGAGCAGTTCTTC. It encodes CASSLDTGSYNEQFF.

This clone came up a few times. CDR3 DNA sequence: TGTGCCAGCAGTTTTTCCGGGACAGGGAACACCGGGGAGCTGTTTTTT. Protein product: CASSFSGTGNTGELFF. The chain uses TRBV27 and TRBJ2-2; TRBD1 matches 8 bases. The CDR3 has 16 amino acids. Germline lookup yields CDR1 MNHEY and CDR2 SMNVEV (reference sequence). Germline trimming cut 3 bases from V and 1 base from J; bases unmatched to any gene: 4.

This clone was observed once. V is TRBV11-2 and J is TRBJ1-3; TRBD1 aligns across 7 bases. After removal of 1 base from V and 4 bases from J, the junction contained 1 base not matched to a gene. This CDR3 region has 14 residues. Germline V lookup: CDR1 SGHAT, CDR2 FQNNGV. The DNA for the CDR3 is TGTGCCAGCAGCTTAGTACAGGGGGGAAACACCATATATTTT. Encoded protein: CASSLVQGGNTIYF.

The CDR3, as DNA: TGTGCCAGCTCTTCAACCGGGAATCAGCCCCAGCATTTT. The encoded protein is CASSSTGNQPQHF. The V call is TRBV18, the J call TRBJ1-5; no reliable D call. Germline lookup yields CDR1 KGHSH and CDR2 LQKENI. With 6 bases removed from V and 4 bases from J, the gap between germline ends came to 10 bases. The CDR3 extends over 13 amino acids.

This rearrangement joins TRBV10-3 to TRBJ1-4; 7 bases fit TRBD1. J was trimmed by 6 bases and V by 6 bases; bases with no gene match: 7. This CDR3 spans 14 amino acids. Germline CDR1 and CDR2: ENHRY and SYGVKD. In DNA, the CDR3 is TGTGCCATCAGCAACAGGGGTGGAGATGAAAAACTGTTTTTT. Translating gives CAISNRGGDEKLFF.

V usage is TRBV27 and J usage is TRBJ1-4; no firm D call. CDR3 length: 15 amino acids. V gave up 4 bases and J gave up 7 bases, with 16 bases separating them. CDR1 and CDR2 (germline): MNHEY, SMNVEV (reference sequence). This chain's CDR3 is CASSSPSGRGEKLFF. The CDR3 DNA is TGTGCCAGCAGTTCCCCCTCGGGAAGAGGTGAAAAACTGTTTTTT.

The rearrangement joins TRBV27 to TRBJ2-5; 7 bases align to TRBD1. Trimming cost V 5 bases and J 1 base; bases outside gene matches: 7. The CDR3 contains 15 residues. Germline V gives CDR1 MNHEY, CDR2 SMNVEV (reference sequence). CDR3 in DNA: TGTGCCAGCAGTCCAGGGGGTAACTCCCAAGAGACCCAGTACTTC. Translating it yields CASSPGGNSQETQYF.

This sequence joins TRBV7-2 and TRBJ1-2; D gene uncertain. The CDR3 contains 13 residues. V lost 3 bases, J lost 0 bases, and 5 bases lay in between. Germline values: CDR1 SGHTA, CDR2 FQGNSA. The CDR3, as DNA: TGTGCCAGCAGCTTTGGAGCTAACTATGGCTACACCTTC. Protein product: CASSFGANYGYTF.

The rearrangement uses TRBV11-3 and TRBJ2-1; TRBD2 matches at 7 bases. Germline V gene lookup returns CDR1 SGHNT and CDR2 YENEEA. The ends lost 5 bases at V and 5 bases at J; junction bases unmatched: 12. The CDR3 is 16 amino acids. This CDR3 is CASSLGPGLMNNEQFF. In DNA form, the CDR3 reads TGTGCCAGCAGCCTCGGGCCGGGACTAATGAACAATGAGCAGTTCTTC.

V usage is TRBV5-1 and J usage is TRBJ2-2; 8 nucleotides align to TRBD1. The J segment lost 4 bases and the V segment lost 0 bases, leaving 8 bases of the junction unmatched. The CDR3 contains 17 residues. Germline V gene lookup returns CDR1 SGHRS and CDR2 YFSETQ. As DNA, the CDR3 is TGCGCCAGCAGCTTGGTCCGCCAGGGGGCGCGCACCGGGGAGCTGTTTTTT. Translated: CASSLVRQGARTGELFF.